This T cell receptor beta chain was sequenced in a study of blood T cells in healthy people across ages. Study-level results: Age showed a roughly linear inverse relationship with TCR beta diversity per million T cells.

This clonotype has a single count. As yet, its antigen is unknown. The study isolated at least 6.5 million PBMCs from each sample. The V gene's germline CDR1 is MNHNS and CDR2 SASEGT. Trimming took off 2 bases at V and 8 bases at J, with 12 bases between the two ends. This CDR3 comprises 13 residues. PCR was performed a second time for roughly 6 to 12 cycles using a sample-barcoded 5' primer and a J-beta primer mix. TCRdb reprocessed the 5' RACE reads via MiXCR and lists one record per CDR3 protein. The profile shows about 1.8 million distinct CDR3 sequences, about 50% of them singletons. The receptor was derived from a woman between 35 and 50 years old in good health. Sequenced material: blood. The rearrangement uses TRBV6-1 and TRBJ1-2, with D perhaps matching TRBD1 (5 bases). For the CDR3, the DNA is TGTGCCAGCAGTGAACGGGGGAGAGGGGGCTACACCTTC. It codes for CASSERGRGGYTF.